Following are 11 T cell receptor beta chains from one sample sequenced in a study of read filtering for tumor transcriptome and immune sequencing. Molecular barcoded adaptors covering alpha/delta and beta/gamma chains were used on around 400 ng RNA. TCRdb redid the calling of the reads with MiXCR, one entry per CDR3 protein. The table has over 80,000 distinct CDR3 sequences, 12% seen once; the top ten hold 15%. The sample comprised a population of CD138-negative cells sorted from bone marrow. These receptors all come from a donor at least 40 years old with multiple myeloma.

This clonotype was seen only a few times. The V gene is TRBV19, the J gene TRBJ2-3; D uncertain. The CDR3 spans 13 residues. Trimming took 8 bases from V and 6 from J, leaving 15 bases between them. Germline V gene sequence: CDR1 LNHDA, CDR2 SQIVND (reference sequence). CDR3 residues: CASSWAEADTQYF. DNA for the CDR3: TGTGCCAGTTCGTGGGCAGAGGCGGATACGCAGTATTTT. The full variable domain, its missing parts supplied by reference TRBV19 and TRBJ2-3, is DGGITQSPKYLFRKEGQNVTLSCEQNLNHDAMYWYRQDPGQGLRLIYYSQIVNDFQKGDIAEGYSVSREKKESFPLTVTSAQKNPTAFYLCASSWAEADTQYFGPGTRLTVL.

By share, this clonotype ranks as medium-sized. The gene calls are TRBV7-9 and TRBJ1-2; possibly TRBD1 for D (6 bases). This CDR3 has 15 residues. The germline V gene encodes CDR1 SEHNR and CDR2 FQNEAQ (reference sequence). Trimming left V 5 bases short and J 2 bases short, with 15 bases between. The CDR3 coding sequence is TGTGCCAGCAGCGGGACATCCGAGTCCAACTATGGCTACACCTTC. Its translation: CASSGTSESNYGYTF.

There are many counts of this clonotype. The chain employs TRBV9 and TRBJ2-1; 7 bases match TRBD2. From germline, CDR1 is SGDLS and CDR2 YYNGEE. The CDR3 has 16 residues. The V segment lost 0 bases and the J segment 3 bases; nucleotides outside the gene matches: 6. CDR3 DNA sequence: TGTGCCAGCAGCGTAGGTGGAGCTAGCGGCTACAATGAGCAGTTCTTC. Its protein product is CASSVGGASGYNEQFF. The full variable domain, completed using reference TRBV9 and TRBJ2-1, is DSGVTQTPKHLITATGQRVTLRCSPRSGDLSVYWYQQSLDQGLQFLIQYYNGEERAKGNILERFSAQQFPDLHSELNLSSLELGDSALYFCASSVGGASGYNEQFFGPGTRLTVL.

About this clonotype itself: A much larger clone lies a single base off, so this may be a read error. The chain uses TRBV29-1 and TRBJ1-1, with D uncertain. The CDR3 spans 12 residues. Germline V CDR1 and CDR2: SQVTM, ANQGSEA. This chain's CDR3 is CSVHRESTGAFF. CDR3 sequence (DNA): TGCAGCGTTCACCGGGAATCTACTGGAGCTTTCTTT.

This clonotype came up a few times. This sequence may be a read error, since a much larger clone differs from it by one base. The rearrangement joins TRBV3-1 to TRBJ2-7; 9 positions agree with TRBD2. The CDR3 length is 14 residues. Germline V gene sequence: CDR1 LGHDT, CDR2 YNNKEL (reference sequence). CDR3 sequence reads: CACSQLAGRDEQYF. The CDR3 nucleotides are TGTGCCTGCAGCCAACTAGCGGGCCGGGACGAGCAGTACTTC.

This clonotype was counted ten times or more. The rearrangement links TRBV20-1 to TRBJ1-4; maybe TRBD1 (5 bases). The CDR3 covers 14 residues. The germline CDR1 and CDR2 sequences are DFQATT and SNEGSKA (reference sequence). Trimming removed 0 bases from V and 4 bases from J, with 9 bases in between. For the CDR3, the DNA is TGCAGTGCTAGAGATCTCAGGGATAATGAAAAACTGTTTTTT. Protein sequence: CSARDLRDNEKLFF.

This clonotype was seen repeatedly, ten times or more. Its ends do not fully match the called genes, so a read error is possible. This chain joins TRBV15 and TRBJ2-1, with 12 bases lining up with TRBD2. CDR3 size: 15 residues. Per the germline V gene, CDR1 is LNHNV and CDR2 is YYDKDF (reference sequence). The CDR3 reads CATSREWTSGNVQFF. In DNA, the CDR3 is TGTGCCACCAGCAGAGAGTGGACTAGCGGGAATGTGCAGTTCTTC.

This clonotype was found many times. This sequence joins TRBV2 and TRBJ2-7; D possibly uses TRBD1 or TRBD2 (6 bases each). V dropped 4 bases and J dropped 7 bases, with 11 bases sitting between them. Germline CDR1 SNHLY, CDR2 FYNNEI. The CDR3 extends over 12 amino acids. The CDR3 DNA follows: TGTGCCAGCAGTGCAGGGGCGGGGGAGCAGTACTTC. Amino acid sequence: CASSAGAGEQYF. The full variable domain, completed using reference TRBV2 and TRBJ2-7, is EPEVTQTPSHQVTQMGQEVILRCVPISNHLYFYWYRQILGQKVEFLVSFYNNEISEKSEIFDDQFSVERPDGSNFTLKIRSTKLEDSAMYFCASSAGAGEQYFGPGTRLTVT.

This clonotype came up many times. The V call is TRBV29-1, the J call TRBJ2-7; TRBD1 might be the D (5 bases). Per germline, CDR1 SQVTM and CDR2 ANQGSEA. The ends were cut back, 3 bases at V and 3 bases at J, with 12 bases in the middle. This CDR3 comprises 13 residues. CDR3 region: CSVEWAGYYEQYF. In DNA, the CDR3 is TGCAGCGTTGAGTGGGCAGGGTACTACGAGCAGTACTTC.

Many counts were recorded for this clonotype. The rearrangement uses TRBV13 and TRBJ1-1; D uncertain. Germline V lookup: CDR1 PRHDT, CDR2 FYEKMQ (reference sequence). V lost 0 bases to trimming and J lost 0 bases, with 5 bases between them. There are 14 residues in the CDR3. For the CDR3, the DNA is TGTGCCAGCAGCTTAGGACAGCTGAACACTGAAGCTTTCTTT. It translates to CASSLGQLNTEAFF.

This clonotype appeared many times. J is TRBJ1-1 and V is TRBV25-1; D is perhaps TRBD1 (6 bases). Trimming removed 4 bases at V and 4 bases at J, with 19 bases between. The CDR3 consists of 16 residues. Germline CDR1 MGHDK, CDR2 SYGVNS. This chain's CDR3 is CASSATSRGASTEAFF. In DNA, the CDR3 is TGTGCCAGCAGTGCTACGAGTCGGGGGGCGTCCACTGAAGCTTTCTTT. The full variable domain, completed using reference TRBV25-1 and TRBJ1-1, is EADIYQTPRYLVIGTGKKITLECSQTMGHDKMYWYQQDPGMELHLIHYSYGVNSTEKGDLSSESTVSRIRTEHFPLTLESARPSHTSQYLCASSATSRGASTEAFFGQGTRLTVV.